This TCR beta chain was sequenced in a study of kidney transplant recipient with SARS-CoV-2 infection. TCRdb reprocessed the reads via MiXCR and lists one record per CDR3 protein. The sample has fewer than 250,000 distinct CDR3 sequences; under 30% are singletons. This clonotype was recorded many times. The germline V gene has CDR1 SNHLY and CDR2 FYNNEI. The length of the CDR3 is 12 residues. Between the trimmed V and J ends, which lost 9 bases and 6 bases, there was a span of 13 bases. The starting material was a blood sample, obtained at baseline and between days 110 and 120 from a kidney transplant recipient. This chain joins TRBV2 and TRBJ2-3, with D tentatively TRBD1 (5 bases). This receptor was taken from a male patient in his 30s who had COVID-19 and was a kidney transplant recipient. Some T cells may possibly be graft donor cells. CDR3 nucleotides: TGTGCCAGTTCCCAGGGTAGGGATACGCAGTATTTT. Encoded protein: CASSQGRDTQYF.